These 21 T cell receptor beta chains were sequenced from one sample in a study of cytomegalovirus exposure and HLA in healthy donors. PCR employed 60 Vbeta and 13 Jbeta primers. TCRdb's copy holds only in-frame clones and misses some; the assay was immunoSEQ multiplex PCR. The data hold about 120,000 clones, with about 75% observed a single time. Sequencing used PBMCs. These receptors originate from a man aged 55 to 70 in good health and CMV-seropositive.

The chain uses TRBV27 and TRBJ2-1; the match to TRBD2 covers 14 bases. V gave up 5 bases and J gave up 2 bases; unmatched junction bases: 5. The V gene's germline CDR1 is MNHEY and CDR2 SMNVEV (reference sequence). The CDR3 length is 17 residues. This CDR3 reads CASSTGLAGVAYNEQFF. The CDR3 bases are TGTGCCAGCAGTACGGGACTAGCGGGGGTGGCCTACAATGAGCAGTTCTTC.

The sample holds a few counts of this clone. This chain uses TRBV5-6 with TRBJ1-2; the match to TRBD1 covers 11 bases. V was pared by 4 bases and J by 5 bases, with 1 base of the junction left unmatched. CDR1 is SGHDT and CDR2 is YYEEEE in the germline V gene. The CDR3 has 13 amino acids. CDR3 in DNA: TGTGCCAGCAGCCGGGACAGGGGGTATGGCTACACCTTC. Its translation is CASSRDRGYGYTF.

This clone was picked up a small number of times. A read error may account for a junction end that differs from germline. The V gene is TRBV13, the J gene TRBJ2-3, with 8 nucleotides matching TRBD1. The CDR3 sequence is 16 residues long. Germline lookup yields CDR1 PRHDT and CDR2 FYEKMQ (reference sequence). The CDR3: CASSLGQGLLMDTQYF. DNA for the CDR3: TGTGCCAGCAGCCTAGGACAGGGCCTACTTATGGATACGCAGTATTTT.

The V and J genes are TRBV19 and TRBJ1-1; a possible D gene is TRBD1 (6 bases). The CDR3 has 14 amino acids. V dropped 3 bases and J dropped 3 bases, with 11 bases sitting between them. From germline, CDR1 is LNHDA and CDR2 SQIVND (reference sequence). CDR3 protein: CASSMGTTDTEAFF. The DNA of the CDR3 is TGTGCCAGTAGTATGGGGACAACAGACACTGAAGCTTTCTTT.

This chain connects TRBV4-1 to TRBJ2-3; 7 bases fit TRBD1. The CDR3 contains 15 residues. Looked up from germline, CDR1 is MGHRA and CDR2 is YSYEKL. J gave up 1 base and V 1 base, and 2 bases lay outside the gene matches. The CDR3 DNA reads TGCGCCAGCAGCCAAGTAGGGACAGGCACAGATACGCAGTATTTT. It codes for CASSQVGTGTDTQYF.

The chain links TRBV25-1 to TRBJ1-1; 8 positions match TRBD1. Germline V gene sequence: CDR1 MGHDK, CDR2 SYGVNS. V lost 6 bases to trimming and J lost 5 bases; unmatched junction nucleotides: 8. This CDR3 has 14 amino acids. The CDR3 is CASSRTGRKTEAFF. The CDR3 nucleotides read TGTGCCAGCAGCAGGACAGGGAGAAAAACTGAAGCTTTCTTT.

This chain links TRBV28 with TRBJ2-3, with TRBD2 identical over 8 bases. The V gene end was trimmed by 7 bases and the J gene end by 0 bases; junction bases not matched to a gene: 9. CDR1 and CDR2 (germline): MDHEN, SYDVKM. The CDR3 is 16 residues long. CDR3 nucleotide sequence: TGTGCCAGCACGGGAGGGGCAGGGCTTAGCACAGATACGCAGTATTTT. It encodes CASTGGAGLSTDTQYF. The whole variable domain, filled in from reference TRBV28 and TRBJ2-3, reads DVKVTQSSRYLVKRTGEKVFLECVQDMDHENMFWYRQDPGLGLRLIYFSYDVKMKEKGDIPEGYSVSREKKERFSLILESASTNQTSMYLCASTGGAGLSTDTQYFGPGTRLTVL.

The J gene is TRBJ1-5, the V gene TRBV18; no clear D. The germline V gene has CDR1 KGHSH and CDR2 LQKENI. This CDR3 contains 17 residues. The V end was cut by 1 base, the J end by 1 base, with 14 bases between. The CDR3 nucleotides read TGTGCCAGCTCACCACTACAGAGGCGAGGGAGCAATCAGCCCCAGCATTTT. This sequence encodes CASSPLQRRGSNQPQHF.

The chain is built from TRBV7-9 and TRBJ1-1; no clear D gene. Germline V gene sequence: CDR1 SEHNR, CDR2 FQNEAQ (reference sequence). Trimming stripped 5 bases from V and 5 bases from J, with 12 bases between. The CDR3 consists of 13 residues. The CDR3 protein is CASSPPGRTEAFF. CDR3 coding DNA: TGTGCCAGCAGCCCTCCGGGGAGAACTGAAGCTTTCTTT. Looking up the rest from reference TRBV7-9 and TRBJ1-1 gives the full variable domain: DTGVSQNPRHKITKRGQNVTFRCDPISEHNRLYWYRQTLGQGPEFLTYFQNEAQLEKSRLLSDRFSAERPKGSFSTLEIQRTEQGDSAMYLCASSPPGRTEAFFGQGTRLTVV.

V gene TRBV7-3 combines with J gene TRBJ2-6; 9 bases map to TRBD1. This CDR3 contains 17 residues. Germline V gives CDR1 SGHTA, CDR2 FQGTGA. Trimming took 5 bases from V and 4 from J; bases not matched to a gene: 9. DNA for the CDR3: TGTGCCAGCAGCCTCCTCGGACAGGGGTCCGGGGCCAACGTCCTGACTTTC. Translated: CASSLLGQGSGANVLTF.

This chain links TRBV5-1 with TRBJ1-1; D might be TRBD1 (6 bases). This CDR3 contains 15 residues. Germline V gene data show CDR1 as SGHRS and CDR2 as YFSETQ. V shed 4 bases and J shed 3 bases, with 16 bases lying between them. CDR3 nucleotide sequence: TGCGCCAGCAGCCTAACCGGGACAAGGGACACTGAAGCTTTCTTT. The encoded protein is CASSLTGTRDTEAFF.

The rearrangement uses TRBV11-3 and TRBJ2-3, with 8 nucleotides matching TRBD2. This CDR3 has 14 residues. Germline CDR1 and CDR2: SGHNT and YENEEA. Trimming removed 5 bases from V and 8 bases from J; junction bases left unmatched: 9. The CDR3 nucleotides read TGTGCCAGCAGCCCGACGTCTGCGGGAGGTACGCAGTATTTT. Protein: CASSPTSAGGTQYF.

The CDR3 region has the DNA TGTGCCAGCAGTTACGGGGGACAGGGCCCCCAAGAGACCCAGTACTTC. As protein: CASSYGGQGPQETQYF. The J gene is TRBJ2-5, the V gene TRBV6-5, with 9 nucleotides matching TRBD1. CDR1 and CDR2 from the germline V gene are MNHEY and SVGAGI. J was trimmed by 1 base and V by 2 bases; bases with no gene match: 5. The CDR3 has 16 amino acids.

The chain is built from TRBV25-1 and TRBJ2-5, with D tentatively TRBD2 (5 bases). Trimming left V 8 bases short and J 0 bases short, with 10 bases between. Germline V gene sequence: CDR1 MGHDK, CDR2 SYGVNS. CDR3 length: 13 residues. CDR3 protein: CASAAGNQETQYF. DNA for the CDR3: TGTGCCAGCGCGGCGGGTAACCAAGAGACCCAGTACTTC.

The V and J genes are TRBV9 and TRBJ2-1; 9 nucleotides align to TRBD2. The CDR3 is 13 residues long. Germline-derived CDR1 and CDR2 are SGDLS and YYNGEE. V shed 4 bases and J 15 bases; nucleotides not matched to a gene: 11. Written as DNA, the CDR3 is TGTGCCAGCAGCCCCGGGATAGCGGGAGTATGGTTCTTC. This sequence encodes CASSPGIAGVWFF. The complete variable domain, with remaining parts taken from reference TRBV9 and TRBJ2-1, reads DSGVTQTPKHLITATGQRVTLRCSPRSGDLSVYWYQQSLDQGLQFLIQYYNGEERAKGNILERFSAQQFPDLHSELNLSSLELGDSALYFCASSPGIAGVWFFGPGTRLTVL.

J is TRBJ2-1 and V is TRBV5-1, with 11 bases that match TRBD2. Trimming removed 0 bases from V and 9 bases from J; junction bases left unmatched: 2. Germline V gene data show CDR1 as SGHRS and CDR2 as YFSETQ. CDR3 size: 14 residues. CDR3 region: CASSLGLAGGEQFF. The CDR3 DNA reads TGCGCCAGCAGCTTGGGGCTAGCGGGGGGTGAGCAGTTCTTC.

V usage is TRBV7-7 and J usage is TRBJ2-7; the match to TRBD1 covers 11 bases. CDR1 and CDR2 from the germline V gene are SSHAT and FNYEAQ (reference sequence). After removal of 9 bases from V and 5 bases from J, the junction contained 12 bases not matched to a gene. The CDR3 length is 15 residues. The CDR3 DNA reads TGTGCCAGGGGGAAATACCGGGACAGGGGGAACGAGCAGTACTTC. Translating gives CARGKYRDRGNEQYF.

This clone was seen a handful of times. This rearrangement joins TRBV7-8 to TRBJ2-7, with 10 bases that match TRBD1. This CDR3 contains 13 residues. Germline loops: CDR1 SGHVS, CDR2 FQNEAQ. The J segment lost 5 bases and the V segment lost 8 bases, leaving 6 bases of the junction unmatched. The CDR3 DNA is TGTGCCAGCCCCGGGACAGGGGCCCACGAGCAGTACTTC. This codes for CASPGTGAHEQYF. Supplemented by reference TRBV7-8 and TRBJ2-7, the full variable domain reads GAGVSQSPRYKVAKRGQDVALRCDPISGHVSLFWYQQALGQGPEFLTYFQNEAQLDKSGLPSDRFFAERPEGSVSTLKIQRTQQEDSAVYLCASPGTGAHEQYFGPGTRLTVT.

In this sample, this clone turned up a few times. The CDR3 is CASRQGASSTQYF. DNA for the CDR3: TGTGCCAGCCGACAGGGGGCATCAAGTACGCAGTATTTT. This rearrangement joins TRBV27 to TRBJ2-3; TRBD1 matches at 10 bases. The CDR3 covers 13 residues. V trimming: 8 bases; J trimming: 8 bases; junction bases outside the gene matches: 7. Germline CDR1 reads MNHEY; CDR2 reads SMNVEV (reference sequence).

This clone was counted between two and nine times. This chain connects TRBV4-1 to TRBJ1-1; 7 bases align to TRBD1. The CDR3 length is 12 residues. V lost 4 bases to trimming and J lost 5 bases; unmatched junction nucleotides: 1. Per germline, CDR1 MGHRA and CDR2 YSYEKL. CDR3 sequence: CASSLDRTEAFF. CDR3 DNA: TGCGCCAGCAGCCTGGACAGGACTGAAGCTTTCTTT.

The sample holds one count of this clone. V is TRBV9 and J is TRBJ2-2, with 9 bases that match TRBD2. The germline V gene encodes CDR1 SGDLS and CDR2 YYNGEE. Trimming took 2 bases from V and 2 from J; bases not matched to a gene: 1. CDR3 length equals 15 residues. The CDR3 sequence is CASSVLAGNTGELFF. In DNA form, the CDR3 reads TGTGCCAGCAGCGTCCTAGCGGGAAACACCGGGGAGCTGTTTTTT.